This passage covers 3 T cell receptor beta chains from one sample sequenced in a study of patients and donors after allogeneic stem cell transplantation. Each CDR3 protein is one row after TCRdb ran MiXCR on the RT-PCR reads. The sample holds hundreds of thousands of distinct CDR3 sequences, about a sixth seen once. Sequencing was performed on blood, either unsorted or a sorted T cell fraction (not recorded which). Every receptor here comes from a human donor who was either an allogeneic HSCT recipient or a stem cell or donor lymphocyte infusion donor (not recorded which). It is not recorded whose cells these are; they may come from a transplant donor.

V is TRBV5-1 and J is TRBJ2-7, with D perhaps TRBD1 (6 bases). Per germline, CDR1 SGHRS and CDR2 YFSETQ. CDR3 size: 12 residues. Deletions cut 0 bases from V and 6 bases from J, with 7 bases between. CDR3 in amino acids: CASSLDRVEQYF. CDR3 nucleotide sequence: TGCGCCAGCAGCTTGGACAGGGTCGAGCAGTACTTC. The variable domain in full, completed from reference TRBV5-1 and TRBJ2-7, reads KAGVTQTPRYLIKTRGQQVTLSCSPISGHRSVSWYQQTPGQGLQFLFEYFSETQRNKGNFPGRFSGRQFSNSRSEMNVSTLELGDSALYLCASSLDRVEQYFGPGTRLTVT.

The genes are TRBV20-1 and TRBJ1-2; no firm D call. V was shortened by 4 bases and J by 2 bases, with 5 bases between the two germline ends. The CDR3 covers 11 residues. The germline CDR1 and CDR2 sequences are DFQATT and SNEGSKA (reference sequence). CDR3 amino acids: CSAIDNYGYTF. The DNA of the CDR3 is TGCAGTGCTATAGACAACTATGGCTACACCTTC.

The V gene is TRBV29-1, the J gene TRBJ1-2, with 9 bases fitting TRBD1. The germline V gene has CDR1 SQVTM and CDR2 ANQGSEA. CDR3 size: 11 residues. The V and J ends lost 7 bases and 8 bases, in that order; junction bases with no gene match: 5. The CDR3 DNA follows: TGCAGCGCCGGACAGGGGATCGGCTACACCTTC. Translating gives CSAGQGIGYTF. Supplemented by reference TRBV29-1 and TRBJ1-2, the full variable domain reads SAVISQKPSRDICQRGTSLTIQCQVDSQVTMMFWYRQQPGQSLTLIATANQGSEATYESGFVIDKFPISRPNLTFSTLTVSNMSPEDSSIYLCSAGQGIGYTFGSGTRLTVV.